The next 20 T cell receptor beta chains were all read from a single sample in a study of blood T cell repertoires in COVID-19. The method was immunoSEQ multiplex PCR; TCRdb's version includes in-frame clones alone and lacks a portion of them. The sample has some 200,000 clones; about 90% are singletons. The sequenced sample was PBMCs or T cells enriched from blood (not recorded which). The receptors derive from a woman between 18 and 29 years old who had recovered from COVID-19.

DNA of the CDR3: TGTGCCCTTTATGCGGAGGGAGGGGTTGGCTACACCTTC. Translation gives CALYAEGGVGYTF. V usage is TRBV10-3 and J usage is TRBJ1-2; possibly TRBD1 for D (5 bases). Trimming took 11 bases from V and 7 from J, leaving 20 bases between them. CDR1 ENHRY and CDR2 SYGVKD come from the germline V gene. The CDR3 sequence is 13 residues long.

In DNA form, the CDR3 reads TGTGCCAGCAGCTTAGAGCCTAGCGGGGGGCCGCAGTTCTTC. Protein: CASSLEPSGGPQFF. This rearrangement joins TRBV11-2 to TRBJ2-1; 11 bases map to TRBD2. The junction had 4 bases not matched to a gene; V was cut back by 0 bases and J by 12 bases. Per the germline V gene, CDR1 is SGHAT and CDR2 is FQNNGV. This CDR3 has 14 amino acids.

The rearrangement uses TRBV19 and TRBJ2-7, with TRBD1 matching over 9 bases. Germline loops: CDR1 LNHDA, CDR2 SQIVND (reference sequence). This CDR3 spans 19 amino acids. V lost 7 bases, J lost 2 bases, and 21 bases stayed unmatched. CDR3 in DNA: TGTGCCAGTACTCTATATAGAGAGAGCGGACAGGGGAAAACCTACGAGCAGTACTTC. This translates into CASTLYRESGQGKTYEQYF.

In nucleotides, the CDR3 is TGTGCCAGCAGGGCCCCGGGACTAGTCGACGATACGCAGTATTTT. Translating gives CASRAPGLVDDTQYF. The chain combines TRBV6-5 with TRBJ2-3; 8 bases agree with TRBD2. V trimming: 6 bases; J trimming: 6 bases; junction bases outside the gene matches: 11. In germline, CDR1 is MNHEY, CDR2 SVGAGI. This CDR3 has 15 residues.

This clone was seen once. The chain employs TRBV6-4 and TRBJ1-5; 7 bases are a match to TRBD1. Germline CDR1 MRHNA, CDR2 SNTAGT. J was trimmed by 1 base and V by 2 bases; bases with no gene match: 5. The CDR3 spans 16 residues. For the CDR3, the DNA is TGTGCCAGCAGTGACGAGGGGGCAAAGAGCAATCAGCCCCAGCATTTT. This encodes CASSDEGAKSNQPQHF.

The rearrangement uses TRBV3-1 (or the pseudogene TRBV3-2) and TRBJ2-1; D possibly corresponds to TRBD2 (5 bases). Trimming cost V 3 bases and J 7 bases, with 16 bases left between them. This CDR3 region has 15 residues. CDR1 LGHDT and CDR2 YNNKEL come from the germline V gene (reference sequence). The CDR3 DNA sequence: TGTGCCAGCAGCCAGGCAGGTCCCCGGGGAAATGAGCAGTTCTTC. It codes for CASSQAGPRGNEQFF.

This clone has only a few counts. This chain connects TRBV30 to TRBJ2-7, with no clear D. Trimming left V 4 bases short and J 2 bases short, with 12 bases between. The CDR3 extends over 13 amino acids. Germline-derived CDR1 and CDR2 are GTSNPN and SVGIG (reference sequence). CDR3 DNA: TGTGCCTGGAATCACGGGTCAACCTACGAGCAGTACTTC. It codes for CAWNHGSTYEQYF. The entire variable domain, with the rest obtained from reference TRBV30 and TRBJ2-7, is as follows: SQTIHQWPATLVQPVGSPLSLECTVEGTSNPNLYWYRQAAGRGLQLLFYSVGIGQISSEVPQNLSASRPQDRQFILSSKKLLLSDSGFYLCAWNHGSTYEQYFGPGTRLTVT.

This chain uses TRBV5-6 with TRBJ1-1; D not certain. Germline assignment: CDR1 SGHDT and CDR2 YYEEEE. V was cut by 2 bases and J by 1 base, with 12 bases left in between. This CDR3 contains 15 residues. The CDR3 is CASSFGLWGNTEAFF. CDR3 coding DNA: TGTGCCAGCAGCTTCGGACTGTGGGGGAACACTGAAGCTTTCTTT.

Comments on this clone: The same CDR3 also results from other DNA sequences found in this sample. The chain has TRBV9 and TRBJ2-7; possible D gene TRBD2, 6 bases. Germline CDR1 is SGDLS and CDR2 is YYNGEE. The CDR3 sequence is 14 residues long. Trimming shortened V by 2 bases and J by 0 bases, and 9 bases separated the two germline ends. The CDR3: CASSVGGSSYEQYF. The CDR3 coding sequence is TGTGCCAGCAGCGTCGGGGGTAGCTCCTACGAGCAGTACTTC. Full variable domain (remainder filled in from reference TRBV9 and TRBJ2-7): DSGVTQTPKHLITATGQRVTLRCSPRSGDLSVYWYQQSLDQGLQFLIQYYNGEERAKGNILERFSAQQFPDLHSELNLSSLELGDSALYFCASSVGGSSYEQYFGPGTRLTVT.

The chain recombines TRBV19 with TRBJ1-2, with 7 bases matching TRBD1. This CDR3 has 14 amino acids. Trimming at V came to 4 bases and at J to 5 bases, leaving 7 bases not matched to a gene. Germline assignment: CDR1 LNHDA and CDR2 SQIVND (reference sequence). Written as DNA, the CDR3 is TGTGCCAGTAGTACGACAGGGTCGGGGTATGGCTACACCTTC. It yields the protein CASSTTGSGYGYTF. The full variable domain, completed using reference TRBV19 and TRBJ1-2, is DGGITQSPKYLFRKEGQNVTLSCEQNLNHDAMYWYRQDPGQGLRLIYYSQIVNDFQKGDIAEGYSVSREKKESFPLTVTSAQKNPTAFYLCASSTTGSGYGYTFGSGTRLTVV.

This chain uses TRBV15 with TRBJ2-1; no firm D call. V lost 3 bases and J 0 bases, leaving 9 bases between the germline ends. This CDR3 is 15 amino acids long. Germline lookup yields CDR1 LNHNV and CDR2 YYDKDF (reference sequence). The CDR3 loop reads CATSRGRNSYNEQFF. The CDR3, as DNA: TGTGCCACCAGCAGGGGCCGGAACTCCTACAATGAGCAGTTCTTC.

This clone was picked up one time. The rearrangement uses TRBV7-9 and TRBJ1-2; 8 bases are shared with TRBD1. Germline CDR1 reads SEHNR; CDR2 reads FQNEAQ (reference sequence). This CDR3 has 14 residues. V dropped 1 base and J dropped 3; count of bases not matched to a gene: 1. CDR3 amino acids: CASSLETGDYGYTF. In DNA, the CDR3 is TGTGCCAGCAGCTTAGAGACAGGGGACTATGGCTACACCTTC.

This rearrangement joins TRBV7-2 to TRBJ2-2; D might be TRBD1 (6 bases). The CDR3 runs to 15 residues. Germline V gene sequence: CDR1 SGHTA, CDR2 FQGNSA. V was pared by 3 bases and J by 4 bases, with 12 bases between. CDR3 coding DNA: TGTGCCAGCAGCTTTTATGGCAGGGGCACCGGGGAGCTGTTTTTT. It translates to CASSFYGRGTGELFF.

The chain employs TRBV7-9 and TRBJ1-6; no clear D gene. Trimming removed 5 bases at V and 6 bases at J, with 5 bases between. CDR3 length: 12 residues. The germline V gene encodes CDR1 SEHNR and CDR2 FQNEAQ (reference sequence). The CDR3 DNA follows: TGTGCCAGCAGCGAGGGTAATTCACCCCTCCACTTT. This codes for CASSEGNSPLHF.

The chain couples TRBV7-9 to TRBJ1-4; a weak D match, TRBD1 (5 bases). Trimming cost V 3 bases and J 0 bases, with 11 bases left between them. CDR1 and CDR2 from the germline V gene are SEHNR and FQNEAQ (reference sequence). This CDR3 spans 16 amino acids. The CDR3 bases are TGTGCCAGCAGCTTCCAGGGCCTCGCAACTAATGAAAAACTGTTTTTT. Translation: CASSFQGLATNEKLFF.

This clone was observed a few times. The chain is built from TRBV4-1 and TRBJ1-1; D ambiguous. V was clipped by 4 bases and J by 0 bases, with 9 bases between them. The CDR3 covers 14 residues. Germline lookup yields CDR1 MGHRA and CDR2 YSYEKL. The CDR3 spells CASSLPGMNTEAFF. In DNA, the CDR3 is TGCGCCAGCAGCCTCCCCGGGATGAACACTGAAGCTTTCTTT.

This clone has just a few counts. The V call is TRBV2, the J call TRBJ1-1; D not resolved. In germline, CDR1 is SNHLY, CDR2 FYNNEI. V was shortened by 3 bases and J by 4 bases, with 9 bases between the two germline ends. The CDR3 loop spans 13 amino acids. CDR3: CASSDDSFTEAFF. In DNA, the CDR3 is TGTGCCAGCAGTGACGACTCTTTCACTGAAGCTTTCTTT.

This chain's CDR3 is CASSTADFRSYEQYF. As DNA, the CDR3 is TGTGCCAGTAGCACCGCGGACTTCCGATCCTACGAGCAGTACTTC. V and J are TRBV19 and TRBJ2-7; tentative D call: TRBD2 (5 bases). Germline V gene data show CDR1 as LNHDA and CDR2 as SQIVND (reference sequence). The length of the CDR3 is 15 residues. Trimming left V 6 bases short and J 1 base short, with 16 bases between.

The chain is built from TRBV4-1 and TRBJ1-2; D is uncertain. The CDR3 has 14 amino acids. Germline V gives CDR1 MGHRA, CDR2 YSYEKL. V dropped 1 base and J dropped 0 bases, with 6 bases sitting between them. Written as DNA, the CDR3 is TGCGCCAGCAGCCAAGTCATAGCTAACTATGGCTACACCTTC. It encodes CASSQVIANYGYTF.

This clone has only one observation. The CDR3: CASSYLTGDNSPLHF. CDR3 nucleotide sequence: TGTGCCAGCAGTTACCTGACAGGGGATAATTCACCCCTCCACTTT. The V call is TRBV6-5, the J call TRBJ1-6; TRBD1 agrees at 8 bases. V dropped 2 bases and J dropped 5; count of bases not matched to a gene: 2. The CDR3 spans 15 residues. CDR1 is MNHEY and CDR2 is SVGAGI in the germline V gene.